Following are 15 T cell receptor beta chains from one sample sequenced in a study of blood T cells in healthy people across ages. Sample-barcoded 5' priming and a J-beta primer mix drove a second PCR of about 6 to 12 cycles. One entry per CDR3 protein results from TCRdb running MiXCR on the 5' RACE reads. The sample lists more than 650,000 distinct CDR3 sequences, roughly 53% seen once, with under 50% in the top ten. Sequenced material: blood. The receptors originated from an elderly man in good health.

The chain joins TRBV7-9 to TRBJ1-1, with 7 positions matching TRBD1. The J segment lost 1 base and the V segment lost 5 bases, leaving 7 bases of the junction unmatched. The CDR3 covers 15 residues. Germline V lookup: CDR1 SEHNR, CDR2 FQNEAQ (reference sequence). In DNA form, the CDR3 reads TGTGCCAGCAGCCCCGGGGAGGGGGCGAACACTGAAGCTTTCTTT. Translating gives CASSPGEGANTEAFF.

The J gene is TRBJ2-3, the V gene TRBV7-3, with D maybe TRBD2 (6 bases). Trimming took off 4 bases at V and 3 bases at J, with 14 bases between the two ends. The CDR3 length is 15 residues. Per the germline V gene, CDR1 is SGHTA and CDR2 is FQGTGA. This CDR3 is CASSSTGRWTDTQYF. The CDR3 nucleotides are TGTGCCAGCAGCTCCACCGGGAGATGGACAGATACGCAGTATTTT.

In nucleotides, the CDR3 is TGCGCCAGCAGTCCCGGGACAGGGGGCGTTCAAGCTGAAGCTTTCTTT. Translated, it gives CASSPGTGGVQAEAFF. The chain is built from TRBV5-1 and TRBJ1-1; TRBD1 aligns across 12 bases. Germline CDR1 and CDR2: SGHRS and YFSETQ. This CDR3 has 16 amino acids. The J segment lost 6 bases and the V segment lost 5 bases, leaving 11 bases of the junction unmatched.

Concerning this clonotype itself: Sequence at one end of the junction differs from germline and may be a read error. V usage is TRBV5-1 and J usage is TRBJ2-5, with 7 bases identical to TRBD1. Looked up from germline, CDR1 is SGHRS and CDR2 is YFSETQ. This CDR3 is built from 15 residues. CDR3 DNA: TGCGCCGGCAGCTCGGATCCAGGGGGTCAAGAGACCCAGTACTTC. Amino acids: CAGSSDPGGQETQYF.

V usage is TRBV20-1 and J usage is TRBJ1-5; D unclear. Trimming stripped 6 bases from V and 0 bases from J, with 12 bases between. Germline CDR1 is DFQATT and CDR2 is SNEGSKA (reference sequence). The CDR3 has 14 residues. CDR3 bases: TGCAGTGCCCTACAGATCGATAGCAATCAGCCCCAGCATTTT. Amino acids: CSALQIDSNQPQHF.

The CDR3 sequence is CASSFGSQGGTEAFF. Written as DNA, the CDR3 is TGTGCCAGCAGTTTTGGTTCCCAGGGTGGGACTGAAGCTTTCTTT. V and J are TRBV12-3 or TRBV12-4 and TRBJ1-1; possibly TRBD1 for D (5 bases). CDR3 length: 15 amino acids. The V end was cut by 3 bases, the J end by 5 bases, with 16 bases between.

The CDR3 here is CAISALAGRNTGELFF. The CDR3 DNA follows: TGTGCCATCAGTGCACTAGCGGGAAGGAACACCGGGGAGCTGTTTTTT. The rearrangement joins TRBV10-3 to TRBJ2-2, with 10 positions matching TRBD2. The ends lost 4 bases at V and 1 base at J; junction bases unmatched: 3. The CDR3 runs 16 residues. CDR1 and CDR2 from the germline V gene are ENHRY and SYGVKD.

This rearrangement joins TRBV10-3 to TRBJ1-2; 8 bases line up with TRBD1. The trim removed 4 bases at V and 5 bases at J, leaving 12 bases unmatched. The germline gives CDR1 ENHRY, CDR2 SYGVKD. The CDR3 loop spans 16 amino acids. The CDR3 DNA is TGTGCCATCAGTGCGATTGACAGGGGACTGGATTATGGCTACACCTTC. Translation: CAISAIDRGLDYGYTF.

This chain joins TRBV20-1 and TRBJ1-6; perhaps TRBD1 as D (6 bases). Trimming removed 2 bases from V and 3 bases from J, with 14 bases in between. This CDR3 has 16 residues. Germline V gene sequence: CDR1 DFQATT, CDR2 SNEGSKA (reference sequence). The CDR3 DNA sequence: TGCAGTGCTAGAAGACTGGGGGCAAGCTATAATTCACCCCTCCACTTT. Residues: CSARRLGASYNSPLHF.

The rearrangement links TRBV28 to TRBJ2-1; TRBD2 might be the D (5 bases). CDR3 size: 12 residues. Germline V gene sequence: CDR1 MDHEN, CDR2 SYDVKM. Between the trimmed V and J ends, which lost 3 bases and 14 bases, there was a span of 14 bases. The CDR3 sequence: CASSFPVGAEFF. CDR3 DNA: TGTGCCAGCAGTTTCCCAGTGGGAGCGGAGTTCTTC.

As concerns this clonotype: A much larger clone lies a single base off, so this may be a read error. This sequence joins TRBV29-1 and TRBJ2-7; TRBD2 matches 8 bases. The CDR3 totals 13 residues. CDR1 SQVTM and CDR2 ANQGSEA come from the germline V gene. CDR3 loop: CSVGGTSAYVQYF. The CDR3 region has the DNA TGCAGCGTTGGAGGGACTAGTGCCTACGTGCAGTACTTC.

V gene TRBV3-1 combines with J gene TRBJ2-3, with D possibly TRBD2 on 6 matching bases. Per the germline V gene, CDR1 is LGHDT and CDR2 is YNNKEL (reference sequence). Trimming left V 0 bases short and J 14 bases short, with 24 bases between. The length of the CDR3 is 16 residues. The CDR3 DNA follows: TGTGCCAGCAGCCAAGATACGGAGGGGTTTCACAGATACGCGTATTTT. Translating gives CASSQDTEGFHRYAYF.

The chain joins TRBV20-1 to TRBJ2-1; 10 nucleotides align to TRBD2. Germline CDR1 DFQATT, CDR2 SNEGSKA (reference sequence). This CDR3 has 15 residues. The V gene end was trimmed by 1 base and the J gene end by 7 bases; junction bases not matched to a gene: 7. The CDR3 here is CSARVALAGRNEQFF. The CDR3 DNA reads as TGCAGTGCTAGAGTTGCACTAGCGGGGCGTAATGAGCAGTTCTTC.

The chain joins TRBV6-6 to TRBJ2-7, with 8 bases lining up with TRBD2. The germline gives CDR1 MNHNY, CDR2 SVGAGI (reference sequence). The CDR3 sequence is 15 residues long. The ends lost 2 bases at V and 5 bases at J; junction bases unmatched: 8. The CDR3 DNA is TGTGCCAGCAGTTACCGGGACGGGAGGGCCAACGAGCAGTACTTC. Its protein is CASSYRDGRANEQYF.

The chain recombines TRBV2 with TRBJ2-3; D unclear. The CDR3 runs 13 residues. V was cut by 4 bases and J by 5 bases, with 10 bases left in between. Germline loops: CDR1 SNHLY, CDR2 FYNNEI. The CDR3 DNA is TGTGCCAGCAGTGTTATGGCGAAAGATACGCAGTATTTT. Amino acid sequence: CASSVMAKDTQYF.